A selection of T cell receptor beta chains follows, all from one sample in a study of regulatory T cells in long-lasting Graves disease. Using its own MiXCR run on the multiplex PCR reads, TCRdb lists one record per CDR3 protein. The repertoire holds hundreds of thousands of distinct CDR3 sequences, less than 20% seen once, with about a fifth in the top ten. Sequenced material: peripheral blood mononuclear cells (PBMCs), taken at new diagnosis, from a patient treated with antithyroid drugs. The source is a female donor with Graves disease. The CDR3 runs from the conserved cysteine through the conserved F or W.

CDR3: CASSSSLDWGYNYGYTF
V: TRBV7-9
J: TRBJ1-2

CDR3: CATSDSGLAGRSYEQYF
V: TRBV24-1
J: TRBJ2-7

CDR3: CAWSMNTEAFF
V: TRBV30
J: TRBJ1-1

CDR3: CGLTRLAGDTGELFF
V: TRBV20-1
J: TRBJ2-2

CDR3: CASSYDSTGNTIYF
V: TRBV4-3
J: TRBJ1-3

CDR3: CASSQEGIGGVSYNEQFF
V: TRBV4-1
J: TRBJ2-1

CDR3: CASSPTGPRNEKLFF
V: TRBV18
J: TRBJ1-4

CDR3: CASSLRLSTGELFF
V: TRBV7-3
J: TRBJ2-2

CDR3: CASSQGANVFETQYF
V: TRBV3-1
J: NA

CDR3: CSVDIAGGRGGELFF
V: TRBV29-1
J: TRBJ2-2

CDR3: CASSTGTGDHEQYF
V: TRBV28
J: TRBJ2-7

CDR3: CASSSLGSGNTIYF
V: TRBV7-9
J: TRBJ1-3

CDR3: CSAPGPMRTEAFF
V: TRBV20-1
J: TRBJ1-1

CDR3: CASRYGDRGSNEQFF
V: TRBV28
J: TRBJ2-1

CDR3: CAARTGVGSSTDTQYF
V: TRBV7-8
J: TRBJ2-3

CDR3: CASRPMTEMNTEAFF
V: TRBV28
J: TRBJ1-1

CDR3: CASRVDSLHVEQYF
V: TRBV11-1
J: TRBJ2-7

CDR3: CASSGGPSTEAFF
V: TRBV9
J: TRBJ1-1

CDR3: CASSLANRDTDTQYF
V: TRBV7-9
J: TRBJ2-3

CDR3: CASSLPRQGKNQPQHF
V: TRBV6-1
J: TRBJ1-5

CDR3: CSASLGYGYTF
V: TRBV20-1
J: TRBJ1-2

CDR3: CASSSDRVETEAQYF
V: TRBV28
J: TRBJ2-5

CDR3: CASSEVSSLDTGELFF
V: TRBV6-1
J: TRBJ2-2

CDR3: CATSREGGDHYEQYF
V: TRBV15
J: TRBJ2-7

CDR3: CASSQSDRKAFF
V: TRBV3-1
J: TRBJ1-1

CDR3: CASSLVRHYGYTF
V: TRBV12-3/TRBV12-4
J: TRBJ1-2

CDR3: CASRIGGQRNYEQYF
V: TRBV6-2/TRBV6-3
J: TRBJ2-7

CDR3: CASKPIPGTGELFF
V: TRBV12-3/TRBV12-4
J: TRBJ2-2

CDR3: CASSFHLLAGVNNEQFF
V: TRBV5-8
J: TRBJ2-1

CDR3: CASSLYITGELFF
V: TRBV12-3/TRBV12-4
J: TRBJ2-2

CDR3: CASSQVRQPWSYTF
V: TRBV3-1
J: TRBJ1-2

CDR3: CSARASRGGNRNMAQHF
V: TRBV20-1
J: TRBJ1-5

CDR3: CASSVRDFRYTF
V: TRBV5-6
J: TRBJ1-2

CDR3: CASSTNRESSYGYTF
V: TRBV6-1
J: TRBJ1-2

CDR3: CASSLVGIDGYTF
V: TRBV5-1
J: TRBJ1-2

CDR3: CASSFGPSGRIYEQFF
V: TRBV7-9
J: TRBJ2-1

CDR3: CASSEGTGYNEQFF
V: TRBV10-1
J: TRBJ2-1

CDR3: CAWSVLLKVGAFF
V: TRBV30
J: TRBJ1-1

CDR3: CSARRRTGGPKAYEQYF
V: TRBV20-1
J: TRBJ2-7

CDR3: CASSLGGAPDTQYF
V: TRBV28
J: NA

CDR3: CASSSIAGDLGNEQFF
V: TRBV7-9
J: TRBJ2-1

CDR3: CASSQRWGNTIYF
V: TRBV4-1
J: TRBJ1-3

CDR3: CASSQVSDRGLTDTQYF
V: TRBV3-1
J: TRBJ2-3

CDR3: CASSLDRGEQYF
V: TRBV7-3
J: TRBJ2-7

CDR3: CASSLSFEGTLGSNQPQHF
V: TRBV7-2
J: TRBJ1-5

CDR3: CASSLERGGDTQYF
V: TRBV11-2
J: TRBJ2-3

CDR3: CASSLGRSGTPNEKLFF
V: TRBV5-4
J: TRBJ1-4

CDR3: CASTTLTGTEAFF
V: TRBV6-2/TRBV6-3
J: TRBJ1-1

CDR3: CASSRGQRSYEQYF
V: TRBV18
J: TRBJ2-7

CDR3: CASSQVSDSTDTQYF
V: TRBV4-3
J: TRBJ2-3

CDR3: CASSVGFGTDTQYF
V: TRBV9
J: TRBJ2-3